This T cell receptor beta chain was captured in a study of blood T cells in healthy people across ages. Study-wide background: Template switching caught about one barcoded beta molecule for each two T cells.

Aged about 6 to 100, donors were systemically healthy Caucasians from Russia. Points from the study as a whole: Older age coincided with a roughly linear decline in TCR beta diversity per million T cells. Diversity was higher, and naive CD4+ cells more numerous, in long-lived donors than in aged donors.

Sample-barcoded 5' priming and a J-beta primer mix drove a second PCR of 7 to 11 cycles. TCRdb called the 5' RACE reads again in MiXCR, with one record for every CDR3 protein. The sample holds over 1.5 million distinct CDR3 sequences, roughly 49% seen once. Germline V gene sequence: CDR1 DFQATT, CDR2 SNEGSKA (reference sequence). The ends were cut back, 1 base at V and 0 bases at J, with 9 bases in the middle. CDR3 length: 14 amino acids. This clonotype was counted once. Its antigen is as yet unknown. The source material was blood. The clonotype originates from a woman aged 40-49 years in good health. V is TRBV20-1 and J is TRBJ1-1; the D gene is possibly TRBD1 (5 bases). CDR3 in amino acids: CSARVGAVNTEAFF. In DNA form, the CDR3 reads TGCAGTGCTAGAGTAGGGGCCGTGAACACTGAAGCTTTCTTT.